Following are 27 T cell receptor beta chains from one sample sequenced in a study of cytomegalovirus exposure and HLA in healthy donors. Researchers ran the PCR with 60 Vbeta and 13 Jbeta primers. Profiling relied on immunoSEQ multiplex PCR, and the TCRdb table lists in-frame clones only, not all of them. This sample contains some 34,000 clones. The specimen was PBMCs. The origin of the receptors is a man aged 40-50 years in good health and CMV-seronegative.

This chain links TRBV4-3 with TRBJ1-2; 8 nucleotides align to TRBD1. The CDR3 sequence is 16 residues long. The germline gives CDR1 LGHNA, CDR2 YSLEER. V gave up 0 bases and J gave up 3 bases; unmatched junction bases: 6. In nucleotides, the CDR3 is TGCGCCAGCAGCCAAGAGGTCCAGGGGGCGTACTATGGCTACACCTTC. Its protein is CASSQEVQGAYYGYTF.

This sequence joins TRBV5-1 and TRBJ2-5; 12 nucleotides agree with TRBD2. Germline CDR1 reads SGHRS; CDR2 reads YFSETQ. The length of the CDR3 is 16 residues. The V segment lost 3 bases and the J segment 5 bases; nucleotides outside the gene matches: 8. The CDR3 DNA is TGCGCCAGCAGCTGGTCTAGCGGGAGGGCGGGGGAGACCCAGTACTTC. It translates to CASSWSSGRAGETQYF.

The chain couples TRBV4-2 to TRBJ1-4; no clear D. The V gene lost 0 bases and the J gene lost 2 bases, with 13 bases spanning the gap. Looked up from germline, CDR1 is LGHNA and CDR2 is YNFKEQ. The CDR3 contains 17 residues. The CDR3 region has the DNA TGTGCCAGCAGCCAAGATTATTCGCGGGCGACTAATGAAAAACTGTTTTTT. Translating gives CASSQDYSRATNEKLFF.

The V call is TRBV30, the J call TRBJ2-3; the match to TRBD2 covers 7 bases. This CDR3 comprises 15 residues. CDR1 and CDR2 from the germline V gene are GTSNPN and SVGIG (reference sequence). V lost 8 bases to trimming and J lost 0 bases; unmatched junction nucleotides: 11. CDR3 in amino acids: CAGGRASSSTDTQYF. The CDR3 DNA sequence: TGTGCCGGGGGGAGGGCCTCAAGTAGCACAGATACGCAGTATTTT.

The rearrangement joins TRBV11-3 to TRBJ2-1; TRBD2 matches 7 bases. The V gene end was trimmed by 2 bases and the J gene end by 7 bases; junction bases not matched to a gene: 2. The length of the CDR3 is 13 residues. From germline, CDR1 is SGHNT and CDR2 YENEEA. Written as DNA, the CDR3 is TGTGCCAGCAGCTTACGGGGGGTGAATGAGCAGTTCTTC. Protein product: CASSLRGVNEQFF.

The genes are TRBV5-1 and TRBJ2-3; 9 positions agree with TRBD2. The CDR3 loop spans 18 amino acids. Trimming removed 3 bases from V and 0 bases from J; junction bases left unmatched: 11. Germline lookup yields CDR1 SGHRS and CDR2 YFSETQ. In DNA, the CDR3 is TGCGCCAGCAGCTGGGAGGGGCCTAGCGGGACTAGCACAGATACGCAGTATTTT. Its translation: CASSWEGPSGTSTDTQYF.

The genes are TRBV4-1 and TRBJ2-7, with 12 bases identical to TRBD2. Germline loops: CDR1 MGHRA, CDR2 YSYEKL. This CDR3 contains 17 residues. The J segment lost 7 bases and the V segment lost 2 bases, leaving 12 bases of the junction unmatched. The CDR3 here is CASSQRPLAGGTEEQYF. CDR3 sequence (DNA): TGCGCCAGCAGCCAAAGGCCACTAGCGGGAGGAACTGAGGAGCAGTACTTC.

The chain joins TRBV5-8 to TRBJ1-1; TRBD1 matches 7 bases. Germline loops: CDR1 SGHTS, CDR2 YDEGEE. The CDR3 sequence is 16 residues long. V dropped 3 bases and J dropped 0; count of bases not matched to a gene: 8. As DNA, the CDR3 is TGTGCCAGCAGCTCCGGGACAGTCCTTCTGAACACTGAAGCTTTCTTT. This codes for CASSSGTVLLNTEAFF.

The gene calls are TRBV25-1 and TRBJ2-3, with 13 nucleotides matching TRBD2. The CDR3 extends over 15 amino acids. The trim removed 6 bases at V and 5 bases at J, leaving 5 bases unmatched. The V gene's germline CDR1 is MGHDK and CDR2 SYGVNS. CDR3 protein: CASSGLAGAGDTQYF. Here the CDR3 DNA reads TGTGCCAGCAGCGGACTAGCGGGAGCAGGAGATACGCAGTATTTT.

This chain connects TRBV11-2 to TRBJ1-1; D is ambiguous. V was shortened by 2 bases and J by 1 base, with 11 bases between the two germline ends. Germline CDR1 reads SGHAT; CDR2 reads FQNNGV. The CDR3 spans 15 residues. The chain's CDR3 is CASSLFWPPNTEAFF. CDR3 DNA: TGTGCCAGCAGCTTATTCTGGCCGCCGAACACTGAAGCTTTCTTT.

The chain joins TRBV2 to TRBJ1-3; the match to TRBD1 covers 8 bases. The CDR3 is 16 amino acids. J was trimmed by 4 bases and V by 5 bases; bases with no gene match: 10. Germline V CDR1 and CDR2: SNHLY, FYNNEI. CDR3 in amino acids: CASSLQGARYGNTIYF. CDR3 coding DNA: TGTGCCAGCAGTTTGCAGGGGGCGAGGTACGGAAACACCATATATTTT.

The rearrangement uses TRBV7-6 and TRBJ1-1; D not certain. The CDR3 sequence is 13 residues long. Trimming cost V 3 bases and J 0 bases, with 5 bases left between them. Germline assignment: CDR1 SGHVS and CDR2 FNYEAQ. In DNA form, the CDR3 reads TGTGCCAGCAGCTTCCAAATGAACACTGAAGCTTTCTTT. The encoded protein is CASSFQMNTEAFF. Full variable domain (outside the CDR3, taken from reference TRBV7-6 and TRBJ1-1): GAGVSQSPRYKVTKRGQDVALRCDPISGHVSLYWYRQALGQGPEFLTYFNYEAQQDKSGLPNDRFSAERPEGSISTLTIQRTEQRDSAMYRCASSFQMNTEAFFGQGTRLTVV.

This chain links TRBV4-1 with TRBJ1-5, with 7 bases identical to TRBD1. Germline V gene sequence: CDR1 MGHRA, CDR2 YSYEKL. V shed 11 bases and J 8 bases; nucleotides not matched to a gene: 15. There are 14 residues in the CDR3. The CDR3 loop reads CARPTGQPVKPQHF. In DNA, the CDR3 is TGCGCCCGACCGACGGGACAGCCGGTGAAGCCCCAGCATTTT.

A remark on this clone: The germline gene is not matched at one end of the junction; a read error may be the cause. The chain is built from TRBV9 and TRBJ1-1; D is possibly TRBD1 (6 bases). Germline CDR1 SGDLS, CDR2 YYNGEE. The CDR3 runs to 16 residues. The chain's CDR3 is CASSVAAGASPTEAFF. CDR3 DNA sequence: TGTGCCAGCAGTGTAGCAGCAGGGGCGTCGCCCACTGAAGCTTTCTTT. Full variable domain (remainder filled in from reference TRBV9 and TRBJ1-1): DSGVTQTPKHLITATGQRVTLRCSPRSGDLSVYWYQQSLDQGLQFLIQYYNGEERAKGNILERFSAQQFPDLHSELNLSSLELGDSALYFCASSVAAGASPTEAFFGQGTRLTVV.

The chain has TRBV6-1 and TRBJ1-2; the D gene is possibly TRBD1 (6 bases). The germline CDR1 and CDR2 sequences are MNHNS and SASEGT. V lost 4 bases and J lost 4, with 7 bases in between. The CDR3 is 12 residues long. The CDR3 sequence: CASSGTVYGYTF. The DNA of the CDR3 is TGTGCCAGCAGTGGGACAGTCTATGGCTACACCTTC.

This chain joins TRBV18 and TRBJ1-2, with 10 nucleotides matching TRBD1. V trimming: 3 bases; J trimming: 4 bases; junction bases outside the gene matches: 8. The CDR3 length is 16 residues. The germline V gene encodes CDR1 KGHSH and CDR2 LQKENI. The CDR3 here is CASSPEGTGVGYGYTF. The CDR3 DNA reads as TGTGCCAGCTCACCGGAGGGGACAGGGGTTGGCTATGGCTACACCTTC.

V and J are TRBV5-3 and TRBJ2-3; a weak D match, TRBD2 (5 bases). TRBV5-3 has ORF status, its function being uncertain. The V and J ends lost 4 bases and 2 bases respectively, with 20 bases between them. CDR3 length: 17 residues. The CDR3 spells CARSREGSRWDTDTQYF. The CDR3 nucleotides are TGTGCCAGAAGCCGGGAAGGGAGCAGGTGGGACACAGATACGCAGTATTTT.

The chain recombines TRBV6-5 with TRBJ1-2; 8 bases are shared with TRBD1. J was trimmed by 8 bases and V by 0 bases; bases with no gene match: 5. Germline CDR1 is MNHEY and CDR2 is SVGAGI. The CDR3 has 14 amino acids. The CDR3: CASSYSGTGVGYTF. CDR3 nucleotide sequence: TGTGCCAGCAGTTACTCCGGGACAGGAGTCGGCTACACCTTC.

The chain is built from TRBV6-5 and TRBJ2-6; maybe TRBD1 (5 bases). The germline V and J ends were trimmed by 4 bases and 0 bases, with 10 bases remaining between them. CDR3 length equals 16 residues. CDR1 and CDR2 (germline): MNHEY, SVGAGI. The CDR3 region is CASSSPGFSGANVLTF. The DNA for the CDR3 is TGTGCCAGCAGTTCCCCAGGGTTCTCTGGGGCCAACGTCCTGACTTTC.

Written as DNA, the CDR3 is TGCGCCAGCAGCCACCACGACGGGGGGAGAAACGAGCAGTACTTC. Its protein product is CASSHHDGGRNEQYF. The chain couples TRBV4-3 to TRBJ2-7, with 7 bases that match TRBD2. Per the germline V gene, CDR1 is LGHNA and CDR2 is YSLEER. Trimming cost V 3 bases and J 5 bases; bases outside gene matches: 10. CDR3 length: 15 residues.

The chain carries TRBV30 and TRBJ2-5, with D perhaps TRBD2 (5 bases). The DNA matches TRBJ2-7 better at its end, which makes the J call doubtful. The CDR3 is 12 amino acids. CDR1 and CDR2 from the germline V gene are GTSNPN and SVGIG (reference sequence). The CDR3 DNA reads as TGTGCCTGGTCCTTTAGCGCCTACGAGCAGTACTTC. Translating it yields CAWSFSAYEQYF.

In regard to this clone: Sequence at one end of the junction differs from germline and may be a read error. This chain connects TRBV9 to TRBJ1-2, with D possibly TRBD1 on 6 matching bases. CDR1 and CDR2 from the germline V gene are SGDLS and YYNGEE. The CDR3 spans 16 residues. CDR3 amino acids: CASTVTQWGQDYGYTF. The DNA for the CDR3 is TGTGCCAGCACCGTAACGCAGTGGGGGCAGGACTATGGCTACACCTTC.

The chain links TRBV5-1 to TRBJ2-3; D ambiguous. CDR1 is SGHRS and CDR2 is YFSETQ in the germline V gene. Trimming stripped 0 bases from V and 0 bases from J, with 5 bases between. The length of the CDR3 is 14 residues. DNA for the CDR3: TGCGCCAGCAGCTTGGGTCGGAGCACAGATACGCAGTATTTT. Encoded protein: CASSLGRSTDTQYF.

V usage is TRBV28 and J usage is TRBJ2-7, with 12 bases matching TRBD1. The V and J ends lost 6 bases and 3 bases, in that order; junction bases with no gene match: 3. The CDR3 has 14 residues. Per the germline V gene, CDR1 is MDHEN and CDR2 is SYDVKM. The CDR3 loop reads CASRGTGGFYEQYF. DNA of the CDR3: TGTGCCAGCAGGGGGACAGGGGGCTTCTACGAGCAGTACTTC.

This chain uses TRBV7-2 with TRBJ1-1; 9 nucleotides match TRBD1. The V and J ends lost 1 base and 5 bases, in that order; junction bases with no gene match: 5. The CDR3 runs 15 residues. The germline V gene has CDR1 SGHTA and CDR2 FQGNSA. CDR3 in amino acids: CASSLENRGRTEAFF. CDR3 DNA: TGTGCCAGCAGCTTAGAGAACAGGGGGCGGACTGAAGCTTTCTTT.

In regard to this clone: One end of the junction does not line up with germline, which may come from a read error. J is TRBJ2-1 and V is TRBV20-1; 8 nucleotides align to TRBD2. The CDR3 extends over 11 amino acids. Germline assignment: CDR1 DFQATT and CDR2 SNEGSKA (reference sequence). The CDR3 region is CSAGTGLGGLF. The CDR3, as DNA: TGCAGTGCTGGGACGGGACTAGGTGGGCTCTTC.

This chain connects TRBV4-3 to TRBJ2-1, with D hard to call. The CDR3 spans 15 residues. The V gene lost 0 bases and the J gene lost 7 bases, with 13 bases spanning the gap. The germline V gene has CDR1 LGHNA and CDR2 YSLEER. In DNA, the CDR3 is TGCGCCAGCAGCCAAGATCCAGAGATCGGGAATGAGCAGTTCTTC. Protein: CASSQDPEIGNEQFF.